This TCR beta chain was observed in a study of T cell changes during pregnancy in multiple sclerosis. The method was immunoSEQ multiplex PCR; TCRdb's version includes in-frame clones alone and lacks a portion of them. The data contain around 88,000 clones, just over 90% of them seen just once; the ten biggest clones take up approximately 2.4%. Trimming took 2 bases from V and 8 from J; bases not matched to a gene: 5. This CDR3 has 15 residues. Germline V gene data show CDR1 as LNHDA and CDR2 as SQIVND (reference sequence). This receptor was taken from a female donor with multiple sclerosis, enrolled in a pregnancy study. V is TRBV19 and J is TRBJ2-1, with TRBD2 matching 11 bases. The starting material was peripheral blood, obtained in the first trimester of pregnancy. The CDR3 sequence is CASSIRLAGGHEQFF. In nucleotides, the CDR3 is TGTGCCAGTAGTATACGGCTAGCGGGAGGTCATGAGCAGTTCTTC.